A single sample gave rise to the 30 T cell receptor beta chains below, sequenced in a study of glioma-infiltrating T cells. Using RNA template, CDR3s of TCR alpha and beta were amplified with iRepertoire arm-PCR. TCRdb re-called the multiplex PCR reads through MiXCR, storing one row per CDR3 protein. The data show some 17,000 distinct CDR3 sequences, with 55% to 75% seen just once and around two fifths held by the top ten. Sequenced material: glioma tissue, nonneoplastic brain tissue, or PBMCs (not recorded which). The receptors shown here come from a human donor with low-grade glioma or glioblastoma, undergoing nonglioma brain surgery, or in good health (not recorded which).

V is TRBV28 and J is TRBJ2-1, with TRBD1 as a possible D gene (5 bases). Germline-derived CDR1 and CDR2 are MDHEN and SYDVKM. CDR3 length: 11 residues. V shed 2 bases and J shed 11 bases, with 7 bases lying between them. The CDR3 loop is CASSLQGQQFF. For the CDR3, the DNA is TGTGCCAGCAGTTTACAGGGCCAGCAGTTCTTC.

The chain employs TRBV27 and TRBJ2-5; D is unresolved. Trimming removed 1 base at V and 5 bases at J, with 17 bases between. The CDR3 has 16 residues. Per the germline V gene, CDR1 is MNHEY and CDR2 is SMNVEV (reference sequence). The CDR3 here is CASSLLGRRSGETQYF. CDR3 coding DNA: TGTGCCAGCAGTTTATTGGGCAGGCGCTCCGGGGAGACCCAGTACTTC.

In its sample, this clonotype was seen many times. The chain recombines TRBV6-1 with TRBJ2-5, with D hard to call. V shed 4 bases and J shed 1 base, with 13 bases lying between them. Germline CDR1 MNHNS, CDR2 SASEGT. There are 15 residues in the CDR3. CDR3 nucleotide sequence: TGTGCCAGCAGTGCTTCACCCTTCACCCAAGAGACCCAGTACTTC. Amino acid sequence: CASSASPFTQETQYF.

The chain uses TRBV6-1 and TRBJ1-1; D is unclear. Germline values: CDR1 MNHNS, CDR2 SASEGT. V was pared by 5 bases and J by 6 bases, with 13 bases between. There are 13 residues in the CDR3. CDR3 region: CASSLYQRAEAFF. DNA of the CDR3: TGTGCCAGCAGTCTCTACCAACGCGCTGAAGCTTTCTTT.

This clonotype was detected a few times. The rearrangement links TRBV7-2 to TRBJ2-5; D is perhaps TRBD2 (6 bases). CDR1 is SGHTA, CDR2 FQGNSA, per germline. V gave up 1 base and J gave up 2 bases, with 11 bases separating them. The CDR3 runs to 15 residues. In DNA form, the CDR3 reads TGTGCCAGCAGCTTAGGACGGAGGGGACAAGAGACCCAGTACTTC. It yields the protein CASSLGRRGQETQYF.

This clonotype was recorded a few times. This chain connects TRBV19 to TRBJ2-3, with no clear D. Trimming removed 6 bases from V and 7 bases from J, with 14 bases in between. The CDR3 is made up of 13 amino acids. CDR1 and CDR2 from the germline V gene are LNHDA and SQIVND (reference sequence). For the CDR3, the DNA is TGTGCCAGTAGGCCACCGGACGGTTATACGCAGTATTTT. Translating gives CASRPPDGYTQYF.

As for this clonotype: A read error may explain this, as a much larger clone is one base away. The rearrangement links TRBV10-1 to TRBJ2-2; the D is unclear. CDR1 and CDR2 from the germline V gene are WNHNN and SYGVQD (reference sequence). The CDR3 covers 12 residues. The DNA for the CDR3 is TGCGCCAGCAGCCCCCCCACCGGGCAGCTGTTTTTT. Encoded protein: CASSPPTGQLFF.

This clonotype was counted ten times or more. The chain has TRBV2 and TRBJ2-1, with D unresolved. Germline V gene data show CDR1 as SNHLY and CDR2 as FYNNEI. Trimming cost V 7 bases and J 0 bases, with 4 bases left between them. The CDR3 length is 12 residues. The CDR3 DNA reads TGTGCCAGCATGTTCTCCTACAATGAGCAGTTCTTC. This translates into CASMFSYNEQFF. Variable domain in full (rest from reference TRBV2 and TRBJ2-1): EPEVTQTPSHQVTQMGQEVILRCVPISNHLYFYWYRQILGQKVEFLVSFYNNEISEKSEIFDDQFSVERPDGSNFTLKIRSTKLEDSAMYFCASMFSYNEQFFGPGTRLTVL.

To note about this clonotype: Germline is not matched at one junction end, which may reflect a read error. J is TRBJ2-7 and V is TRBV5-1; TRBD2 aligns across 10 bases. CDR1 SGHRS and CDR2 YFSETQ come from the germline V gene. This CDR3 has 16 amino acids. The CDR3 here is CASRDSEEREGYEQHF. CDR3 bases: TGCGCCAGCAGAGATTCCGAAGAGCGGGAGGGCTACGAGCAGCACTTC.

Only one count was recorded for this clonotype. The chain combines TRBV6-2 or TRBV6-3 with TRBJ2-1; perhaps D is TRBD1 or TRBD2 (5 bases each). The CDR3 sequence is 14 residues long. Germline assignment: CDR1 MNHEY and CDR2 SVGEGT. V was cut by 8 bases and J by 4 bases, with 15 bases left in between. The CDR3 bases are TGTGCCAGCTCCCTAGAGGGGCCTTACAATGAGCAGTTCTTC. Its translation is CASSLEGPYNEQFF.

V gene TRBV20-1 combines with J gene TRBJ1-3; D perhaps matches TRBD1 (6 bases). The CDR3 consists of 13 residues. Germline assignment: CDR1 DFQATT and CDR2 SNEGSKA (reference sequence). Trimming shortened V by 6 bases and J by 2 bases, and 11 bases separated the two germline ends. CDR3 sequence reads: CSAKTGAGNTIYF. The DNA of the CDR3 is TGCAGTGCGAAGACAGGCGCTGGAAACACCATATATTTT.

This clonotype was observed many times. A much larger clone differs by one base, so this may be a read error. This chain joins TRBV27 and TRBJ2-7, with 10 positions matching TRBD1. V shed 4 bases, J shed 6 bases, and the junction held 12 bases outside the gene matches. In germline, CDR1 is MNHEY, CDR2 SMNVEV (reference sequence). The CDR3 is made up of 16 amino acids. For the CDR3, the DNA is TGTGCCAGCAGTTCCTCTTTCGGGACAGGGGAACGCGAGCAGTACTTC. Amino acids: CASSSSFGTGEREQYF.

This chain connects TRBV6-1 to TRBJ2-5; D is possibly TRBD2 (5 bases). Looked up from germline, CDR1 is MNHNS and CDR2 is SASEGT. This CDR3 comprises 14 residues. Deletions cut 5 bases from V and 1 base from J, with 11 bases between. The CDR3 reads CASSKDWIQETQYF. DNA of the CDR3: TGTGCCAGCAGTAAGGACTGGATCCAAGAGACCCAGTACTTC.

This chain joins TRBV7-8 and TRBJ1-5; 8 bases are a match to TRBD1. Germline loops: CDR1 SGHVS, CDR2 FQNEAQ. The CDR3 extends over 17 amino acids. V shed 3 bases and J 4 bases; nucleotides not matched to a gene: 11. The CDR3 bases are TGTGCCAGCAGCTTGAGGACAGGGAGGCAGGGGAATCAGCCCCAGCATTTT. Translated, it gives CASSLRTGRQGNQPQHF.

The chain has TRBV7-9 and TRBJ2-5; TRBD1 or TRBD2 may be the D gene (5 bases each). V shed 0 bases and J shed 10 bases, with 18 bases lying between them. The CDR3 is made up of 15 amino acids. Germline-derived CDR1 and CDR2 are SEHNR and FQNEAQ (reference sequence). The CDR3 DNA reads TGTGCCAGCAGCTTAGCCCAAAGGGACGGGAAGATCCAGTACTTC. Protein: CASSLAQRDGKIQYF.

The V gene is TRBV6-2 or TRBV6-3, the J gene TRBJ1-2, with a possible D match to TRBD1 (6 bases). This CDR3 contains 14 residues. Germline CDR1 is MNHEY and CDR2 is SVGEGT. With 2 bases removed from V and 5 bases from J, the gap between germline ends came to 12 bases. CDR3 bases: TGTGCCAGCAGTTACCCCAGGACAGAATATGGCTACACCTTC. Translating it yields CASSYPRTEYGYTF.

Concerning this clonotype: One base away lies a much larger clone, so this may be a sequencing read error. V usage is TRBV4-1 and J usage is TRBJ2-7; 7 bases are shared with TRBD2. The CDR3 is 16 residues long. The germline gives CDR1 MGHRA, CDR2 YSYEKL. V lost 2 bases and J lost 2; bases outside the gene matches: 9. Here the CDR3 DNA reads TGCGCCAGCAGCCAACTTAGCGGGTGGTCAACCTACGAGCAGTACTTC. Translated: CASSQLSGWSTYEQYF.

The chain is built from TRBV28 and TRBJ1-1; TRBD1 aligns across 7 bases. The V segment lost 3 bases and the J segment 0 bases; nucleotides outside the gene matches: 13. This CDR3 has 18 residues. Germline assignment: CDR1 MDHEN and CDR2 SYDVKM. The CDR3 spells CASSFIAPTGALNTEAFF. DNA for the CDR3: TGTGCCAGCAGTTTCATTGCACCAACAGGGGCCCTGAACACTGAAGCTTTCTTT.

This chain links TRBV6-6 with TRBJ1-3; TRBD1 might be the D (6 bases). V dropped 0 bases and J dropped 1 base, with 7 bases sitting between them. This CDR3 comprises 15 residues. Germline CDR1 MNHNY, CDR2 SVGAGI (reference sequence). As DNA, the CDR3 is TGTGCCAGCAGTTACTCAAGGGGGTCTGGAAACACCATATATTTT. This translates into CASSYSRGSGNTIYF.

The chain has TRBV6-5 and TRBJ1-2; D gene unclear. Trimming pared 0 bases from V and 2 bases from J, leaving 7 bases between. Looked up from germline, CDR1 is MNHEY and CDR2 is SVGAGI. The CDR3 has 14 residues. The CDR3 nucleotides read TGTGCCAGCAGTTACTCGATGGGAAACTATGGCTACACCTTC. Its translation is CASSYSMGNYGYTF.

The chain links TRBV2 to TRBJ2-3; TRBD2 is a possible D gene (6 bases). V gave up 10 bases and J gave up 3 bases, with 20 bases separating them. In germline, CDR1 is SNHLY, CDR2 FYNNEI. The CDR3 sequence is 15 residues long. CDR3 amino acids: CAILTAGGGTDTQYF. CDR3 nucleotides: TGTGCCATTCTAACCGCAGGAGGAGGGACAGATACGCAGTATTTT.

Within the sample, this clonotype is large. The chain is built from TRBV27 and TRBJ1-6, with 11 nucleotides matching TRBD1. In germline, CDR1 is MNHEY, CDR2 SMNVEV (reference sequence). The CDR3 sequence is 15 residues long. The V segment lost 5 bases and the J segment 8 bases; nucleotides outside the gene matches: 5. CDR3 region: CASSPWDRGDSPLHF. In DNA form, the CDR3 reads TGTGCCAGCAGTCCCTGGGACAGGGGGGATTCACCCCTCCACTTT.

The J gene is TRBJ2-2, the V gene TRBV12-3 or TRBV12-4; unclear D gene. V lost 5 bases, J lost 4 bases, and 11 bases lay in between. This CDR3 has 14 amino acids. CDR3 residues: CASSPTRSTGELFF. The CDR3 DNA follows: TGTGCCAGCAGTCCTACAAGGTCCACCGGGGAGCTGTTTTTT.

The gene calls are TRBV6-5 and TRBJ1-1; no clear D gene. The CDR3 has 12 residues. CDR1 is MNHEY and CDR2 is SVGAGI in the germline V gene. V was clipped by 2 bases and J by 14 bases, with 15 bases between them. CDR3 amino acids: CASSYDSGELFF. DNA for the CDR3: TGTGCCAGCAGTTACGACTCCGGGGAGCTGTTCTTT.

CDR3 nucleotide sequence: TGCAGCGTTGAAGGGGGGGCTCCCTACGAGCAGTACTTC. It encodes CSVEGGAPYEQYF. The V call is TRBV29-1, the J call TRBJ2-7; D is tentatively TRBD1 or TRBD2 (6 bases each). Germline CDR1 SQVTM, CDR2 ANQGSEA. The CDR3 runs to 13 residues. Between the trimmed V and J ends, which lost 1 base and 2 bases, there was a span of 9 bases.

V and J are TRBV27 and TRBJ2-1, with 11 positions matching TRBD2. The V gene's germline CDR1 is MNHEY and CDR2 SMNVEV (reference sequence). The CDR3 runs to 15 residues. Trimming at V came to 5 bases and at J to 7 bases, leaving 7 bases not matched to a gene. CDR3 amino acids: CASSNSGRAENEQFF. Written as DNA, the CDR3 is TGTGCCAGCAGTAATAGCGGGAGGGCCGAAAATGAGCAGTTCTTC.

This clonotype has just a few counts. The CDR3 nucleotides read TGTGCCACCAGCACAGGGACAGGGAGCTCCTACAATGAGCAGTTCTTC. Amino acid sequence: CATSTGTGSSYNEQFF. The gene calls are TRBV15 and TRBJ2-1; 9 positions match TRBD1. Germline V gene lookup returns CDR1 LNHNV and CDR2 YYDKDF (reference sequence). The CDR3 sequence is 16 residues long. V gave up 4 bases and J gave up 0 bases; unmatched junction bases: 4.

V gene TRBV6-1 combines with J gene TRBJ2-2; D remains ambiguous. Trimming shortened V by 6 bases and J by 0 bases, and 8 bases separated the two germline ends. From germline, CDR1 is MNHNS and CDR2 SASEGT. The CDR3 extends over 14 amino acids. For the CDR3, the DNA is TGTGCCAGCAGACATCCCGCGAACACCGGGGAGCTGTTTTTT. It specifies CASRHPANTGELFF.

This sequence joins TRBV29-1 and TRBJ2-5; 9 bases line up with TRBD1. Germline V gives CDR1 SQVTM, CDR2 ANQGSEA. There are 12 residues in the CDR3. Trimming at V came to 7 bases and at J to 6 bases, leaving 6 bases not matched to a gene. The CDR3 is CSGRTGEKTQYF. Here the CDR3 DNA reads TGCAGCGGAAGGACAGGGGAAAAGACCCAGTACTTC.

As for this clonotype: The junction and the germline gene differ at one end; a read error may be behind it. This sequence joins TRBV29-1 and TRBJ2-1; 8 bases agree with TRBD2. Germline assignment: CDR1 SQVTM and CDR2 ANQGSEA. The CDR3 is 14 amino acids. DNA of the CDR3: TGCAGCGCCACTAGCGGAAGTACCCACAATAAGCAGTTCTTC. It yields the protein CSATSGSTHNKQFF.